Following are 24 T cell receptor beta chains from one sample sequenced in a study of beta chain features in type 1 diabetes. General study results and limits: Among all four CD4+ subsets, Type 1 diabetes patients had TCRB CDR3s that were moderately but significantly shorter.

All of the isolated RNA was reverse transcribed, so expressed TCRB transcripts were sequenced. Profiled with immunoSEQ multiplex PCR; TCRdb holds only in-frame clones, not every one. In the table there are tens of thousands of clones, around 60% of which are singletons. What these receptors recognize is not known. Sequencing was performed on stem cell memory CD4+ T cells from blood. These receptors originate from a woman aged 25 to 39 with type 1 diabetes.

The chain's CDR3 is CASSWRDRGHPEAFF. CDR3 coding DNA: TGTGCCAGCAGCTGGAGGGACAGGGGGCATCCTGAAGCTTTCTTT. This chain connects TRBV5-6 to TRBJ1-1; 12 bases align to TRBD1. The CDR3 has 15 amino acids. V was clipped by 3 bases and J by 6 bases; unmatched bases: 6. Germline V gene lookup returns CDR1 SGHDT and CDR2 YYEEEE.

The rearrangement joins TRBV5-1 to TRBJ2-1; 9 bases map to TRBD1. Trimming took 4 bases from V and 6 from J; bases not matched to a gene: 8. Per the germline V gene, CDR1 is SGHRS and CDR2 is YFSETQ. CDR3 length: 15 amino acids. This chain's CDR3 is CASSHGQGSLNEQFF. The CDR3 nucleotides are TGCGCCAGCAGCCACGGACAGGGGTCCCTCAATGAGCAGTTCTTC. Using reference TRBV5-1 and TRBJ2-1 for the parts outside the CDR3, the full variable domain is KAGVTQTPRYLIKTRGQQVTLSCSPISGHRSVSWYQQTPGQGLQFLFEYFSETQRNKGNFPGRFSGRQFSNSRSEMNVSTLELGDSALYLCASSHGQGSLNEQFFGPGTRLTVL.

CDR3 residues: CASSQAGRYTEAFF. CDR3 in DNA: TGTGCCAGCAGCCAAGCTGGGAGGTACACTGAAGCTTTCTTT. The chain couples TRBV14 to TRBJ1-1; D is unresolved. There are 14 residues in the CDR3. Germline V gives CDR1 SGHDN, CDR2 FVKESK. V was clipped by 1 base and J by 3 bases, with 9 bases between them.

This clone was picked up a small number of times. The rearrangement joins TRBV23-1 to TRBJ1-1, with unresolved D. TRBV23-1 is known as an ORF, though its function is uncertain. Trimming removed 1 base at V and 8 bases at J, with 5 bases between. This CDR3 is built from 11 residues. CDR3 loop: CASSQCSEAFF. The DNA for the CDR3 is TGCGCCAGCAGTCAATGTAGCGAAGCTTTCTTT.

This clone was picked up a small number of times. The chain is built from TRBV21-1 and TRBJ2-7; the tabulated D call, TRBD2, remains unverified against the DNA. TRBV21-1 is an annotated pseudogene. The CDR3 runs 16 residues. Written as DNA, the CDR3 is TGTGCCAGCAGCAAAGCGCTAGCGGGGAACTACTACGAGCAGTACTTC. Its translation: CASSKALAGNYYEQYF.

V and J are TRBV5-4 and TRBJ2-3; 7 bases match TRBD1. V shed 4 bases, J shed 2 bases, and the junction held 4 bases outside the gene matches. CDR1 is SGHNT, CDR2 YYREEE, per germline (reference sequence). This CDR3 is built from 14 residues. CDR3 bases: TGTGCCAGCAGCGGAGGACAGGTCACAGATACGCAGTATTTT. This gives the protein CASSGGQVTDTQYF.

V gene TRBV5-1 combines with J gene TRBJ2-5, with 8 bases aligning to TRBD1. Germline CDR1 SGHRS, CDR2 YFSETQ. J was trimmed by 4 bases and V by 4 bases; bases with no gene match: 9. The CDR3 totals 15 residues. DNA of the CDR3: TGCGCCAGCAGCGTACAGGGGGTGGAGCGAGAGACCCAGTACTTC. Its protein product is CASSVQGVERETQYF.

Written as DNA, the CDR3 is TGTGCCAGTAGTATAGAAGAGCTTAATCAGCCCCAGCATTTT. It codes for CASSIEELNQPQHF. The chain carries TRBV19 and TRBJ1-5, with D uncertain. Germline V gives CDR1 LNHDA, CDR2 SQIVND (reference sequence). V shed 0 bases and J shed 4 bases, with 7 bases lying between them. The CDR3 totals 14 residues. Full variable domain (outside the CDR3, taken from reference TRBV19 and TRBJ1-5): DGGITQSPKYLFRKEGQNVTLSCEQNLNHDAMYWYRQDPGQGLRLIYYSQIVNDFQKGDIAEGYSVSREKKESFPLTVTSAQKNPTAFYLCASSIEELNQPQHFGDGTRLSIL.

This clone was picked up a small number of times. CDR3 DNA: TGCGCCAGCAGTGAAGGGAGCTCCTACAATGAGCAGTTCTTC. Its translation is CASSEGSSYNEQFF. J is TRBJ2-1 and V is TRBV10-1; tentative D call: TRBD2 (5 bases). The germline V and J ends were trimmed by 3 bases and 0 bases, with 6 bases remaining between them. Germline V gene data show CDR1 as WNHNN and CDR2 as SYGVQD (reference sequence). The CDR3 totals 14 residues.

The J gene is TRBJ2-5, the V gene TRBV2, with D perhaps matching TRBD1 (6 bases). Germline CDR1 SNHLY, CDR2 FYNNEI. CDR3 length equals 12 residues. Trimming removed 7 bases at V and 2 bases at J, with 8 bases between. CDR3 sequence reads: CASTGDQETQYF. The CDR3 DNA follows: TGTGCCAGCACAGGGGATCAAGAGACCCAGTACTTC.

J is TRBJ2-6 and V is TRBV30; TRBD1 is a possible D gene (7 bases). Germline-derived CDR1 and CDR2 are GTSNPN and SVGIG (reference sequence). V dropped 5 bases and J dropped 2 bases, with 10 bases sitting between them. The CDR3 covers 14 residues. CDR3 sequence (DNA): TGTGCCTGGGACAGGGAGGCTGGGGCCAACGTCCTGACTTTC. Encoded protein: CAWDREAGANVLTF.

The rearrangement uses TRBV7-9 and TRBJ1-1; TRBD1 agrees at 7 bases. The CDR3 is made up of 16 amino acids. V gave up 5 bases and J gave up 0 bases; unmatched junction bases: 9. CDR1 and CDR2 from the germline V gene are SEHNR and FQNEAQ (reference sequence). The CDR3 DNA reads as TGTGCCAGCAGCGCTTATCTGGGACAGCTGAACACTGAAGCTTTCTTT. It is translated as CASSAYLGQLNTEAFF. The variable domain in full, with the rest retrieved from reference TRBV7-9 and TRBJ1-1, is DTGVSQNPRHKITKRGQNVTFRCDPISEHNRLYWYRQTLGQGPEFLTYFQNEAQLEKSRLLSDRFSAERPKGSFSTLEIQRTEQGDSAMYLCASSAYLGQLNTEAFFGQGTRLTVV.

The chain links TRBV7-3 to TRBJ2-7, with TRBD2 as a possible D gene (7 bases). This CDR3 has 15 residues. Germline CDR1 SGHTA, CDR2 FQGTGA. V lost 5 bases to trimming and J lost 0 bases, with 14 bases between them. CDR3 coding DNA: TGTGCCAGCAGCCCCGGCGGGGGCCTCTCCTACGAGCAGTACTTC. It yields the protein CASSPGGGLSYEQYF.

In its sample, this clone was seen a few times. The V gene is TRBV6-5, the J gene TRBJ1-2; 9 nucleotides match TRBD1. The CDR3 runs 13 residues. V shed 2 bases and J 8 bases; nucleotides not matched to a gene: 3. Looked up from germline, CDR1 is MNHEY and CDR2 is SVGAGI. In DNA form, the CDR3 reads TGTGCCAGCAGTTACACGACAGGGGGAGGCTACACCTTC. This codes for CASSYTTGGGYTF.

The V call is TRBV19, the J call TRBJ2-5; TRBD2 agrees at 11 bases. Germline trimming cut 5 bases from V and 5 bases from J; bases unmatched to any gene: 16. Germline V gives CDR1 LNHDA, CDR2 SQIVND (reference sequence). The CDR3 extends over 18 amino acids. The CDR3 region is CASSHPVAGGPVGETQYF. The CDR3 DNA follows: TGTGCCAGTAGTCATCCGGTAGCGGGAGGGCCAGTGGGGGAGACCCAGTACTTC. Supplemented by reference TRBV19 and TRBJ2-5, the full variable domain reads DGGITQSPKYLFRKEGQNVTLSCEQNLNHDAMYWYRQDPGQGLRLIYYSQIVNDFQKGDIAEGYSVSREKKESFPLTVTSAQKNPTAFYLCASSHPVAGGPVGETQYFGPGTRLLVL.

This clone was seen a few times. A read error may account for a junction end that differs from germline. The chain links TRBV7-7 to TRBJ2-5, with D possibly being TRBD2 (6 bases). The CDR3 sequence is 15 residues long. Looked up from germline, CDR1 is SSHAT and CDR2 is FNYEAQ (reference sequence). The DNA for the CDR3 is TGTGCTAGCAGCTTATCGTCGGGGACTCAAGAGACCCAGTACTTC. Amino acids: CASSLSSGTQETQYF.

The V gene is TRBV27, the J gene TRBJ2-2; TRBD1 aligns across 9 bases. Germline CDR1 MNHEY, CDR2 SMNVEV (reference sequence). The V gene end was trimmed by 8 bases and the J gene end by 2 bases; junction bases not matched to a gene: 18. The CDR3 loop spans 19 amino acids. CDR3 coding DNA: TGTGCCAGCGGAGTTAGCAGTTACAGGGGGCAACTTAACACCGGGGAGCTGTTTTTT. Encoded protein: CASGVSSYRGQLNTGELFF.

This clone was observed a few times. The chain uses TRBV21-1 and TRBJ2-1; the table gives TRBD2 as D, unverified against the DNA. TRBV21-1 is termed a pseudogene. The CDR3 spans 16 residues. The CDR3 spells CASSNKKADSYNEQFF. CDR3 DNA sequence: TGTGCCAGCAGCAATAAGAAAGCGGATTCCTACAATGAGCAGTTCTTC.

This sequence joins TRBV11-2 and TRBJ2-1; 8 positions match TRBD2. J was trimmed by 2 bases and V by 1 base; bases with no gene match: 4. This CDR3 has 16 residues. Germline V lookup: CDR1 SGHAT, CDR2 FQNNGV. This chain's CDR3 is CASSLGLAGPYNEQFF. The CDR3 bases are TGTGCCAGCAGCTTAGGCCTAGCGGGTCCCTACAATGAGCAGTTCTTC.

This clone was picked up a small number of times. The CDR3 sequence: CASSVGTSNPEQFF. DNA for the CDR3: TGTGCCAGCAGCGTAGGGACTAGCAATCCTGAGCAGTTCTTC. This chain joins TRBV9 and TRBJ2-1; the match to TRBD2 covers 8 bases. CDR3 length equals 14 residues. Germline assignment: CDR1 SGDLS and CDR2 YYNGEE. J was trimmed by 9 bases and V by 0 bases; bases with no gene match: 5. The variable domain in full, completed from reference TRBV9 and TRBJ2-1, reads DSGVTQTPKHLITATGQRVTLRCSPRSGDLSVYWYQQSLDQGLQFLIQYYNGEERAKGNILERFSAQQFPDLHSELNLSSLELGDSALYFCASSVGTSNPEQFFGPGTRLTVL.

This clone was seen a handful of times. In DNA, the CDR3 is TGCGCCAGCAGCCGCGCCGTTGGGACAGGGATCGTATCCTACAATGAGCAGTTCTTC. It encodes CASSRAVGTGIVSYNEQFF. The rearrangement links TRBV4-1 to TRBJ2-1; TRBD1 matches at 9 bases. The CDR3 covers 19 residues. Trimming removed 4 bases from V and 1 base from J; junction bases left unmatched: 14. Germline V gene lookup returns CDR1 MGHRA and CDR2 YSYEKL.

This chain uses TRBV6-6 with TRBJ2-3; possibly TRBD1 for D (5 bases). The CDR3 runs 15 residues. V lost 3 bases and J 0 bases, leaving 10 bases between the germline ends. Germline V gene lookup returns CDR1 MNHNY and CDR2 SVGAGI (reference sequence). The CDR3 here is CASSYLGASTDTQYF. DNA of the CDR3: TGTGCCAGCAGTTATTTAGGGGCAAGCACAGATACGCAGTATTTT.

This clone was detected only once. The J gene is TRBJ2-7, the V gene TRBV12-5; tentatively, D is TRBD1 (6 bases). Trimming cost V 9 bases and J 1 base, with 7 bases left between them. Per germline, CDR1 LGHNT and CDR2 FRNRAP. The CDR3 spans 11 residues. For the CDR3, the DNA is TGTGCTAGGGGGGCTTCCTACGAGCAGTACTTC. It translates to CARGASYEQYF.

This clone was found a few times. The chain carries TRBV7-3 and TRBJ2-1; 7 nucleotides align to TRBD2. The V gene's germline CDR1 is SGHTA and CDR2 FQGTGA. V was clipped by 0 bases and J by 7 bases; unmatched bases: 6. The CDR3 consists of 15 residues. DNA of the CDR3: TGTGCCAGCAGCTTAACGGGAGGGCCCTCGAATGAGCAGTTCTTC. Its protein is CASSLTGGPSNEQFF.